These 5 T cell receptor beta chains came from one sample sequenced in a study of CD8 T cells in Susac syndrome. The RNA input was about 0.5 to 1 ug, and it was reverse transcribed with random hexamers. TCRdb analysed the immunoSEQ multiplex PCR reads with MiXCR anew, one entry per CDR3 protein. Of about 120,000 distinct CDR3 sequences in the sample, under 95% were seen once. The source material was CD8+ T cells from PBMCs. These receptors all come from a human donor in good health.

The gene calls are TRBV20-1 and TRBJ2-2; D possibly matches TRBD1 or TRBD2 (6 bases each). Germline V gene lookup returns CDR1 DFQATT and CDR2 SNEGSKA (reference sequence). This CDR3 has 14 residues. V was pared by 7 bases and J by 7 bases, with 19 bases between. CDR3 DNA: TGCAGTGTCCCAAGGGGGGCTTACGGCGGGGAGCTGTTTTTT. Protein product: CSVPRGAYGGELFF.

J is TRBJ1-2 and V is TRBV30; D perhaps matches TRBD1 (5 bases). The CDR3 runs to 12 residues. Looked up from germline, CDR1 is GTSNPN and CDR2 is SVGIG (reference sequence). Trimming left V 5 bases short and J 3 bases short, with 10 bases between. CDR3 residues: CAWGASDYGYTF. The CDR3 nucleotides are TGTGCCTGGGGGGCTAGCGACTATGGCTACACCTTC.

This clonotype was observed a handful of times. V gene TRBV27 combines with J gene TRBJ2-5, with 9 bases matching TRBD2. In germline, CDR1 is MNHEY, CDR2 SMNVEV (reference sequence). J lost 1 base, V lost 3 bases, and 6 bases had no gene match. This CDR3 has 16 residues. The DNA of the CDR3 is TGTGCCAGCAGTTTCCTCGGGACTAGCTTCCAAGAGACCCAGTACTTC. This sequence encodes CASSFLGTSFQETQYF.

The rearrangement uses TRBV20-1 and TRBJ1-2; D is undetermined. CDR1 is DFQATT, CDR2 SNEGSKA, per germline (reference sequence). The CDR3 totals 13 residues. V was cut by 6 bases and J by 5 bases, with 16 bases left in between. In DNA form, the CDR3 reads TGCAGTGCCGCAACACAGCCGATGTATGGCTACACCTTC. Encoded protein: CSAATQPMYGYTF.

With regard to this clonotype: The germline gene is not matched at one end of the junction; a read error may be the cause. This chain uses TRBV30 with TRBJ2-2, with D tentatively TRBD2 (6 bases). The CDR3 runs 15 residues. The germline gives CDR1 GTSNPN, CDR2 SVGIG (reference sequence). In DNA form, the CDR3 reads TGTGCCCGGAGTATAGGCGGGAAGAACACCGGGGAGCTGTTTTTT. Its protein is CARSIGGKNTGELFF.